The clone carrying this T cell receptor (beta chain) has more than one count but fewer than ten. Sample treatment: approximately 18 received Ad26.COV2.S at low or high dose, single or two shots; 5 received placebo; per-sample allocation not given. At day 63 after the first vaccine or placebo injection, samples were drawn. The data stem from a study of Ad26.COV2.S vaccination and SARS-CoV-2 variants. Overall study context: Once, or twice with 56 days between doses, Ad26.COV2.S was given intramuscularly.

Germline CDR1 reads MDHEN; CDR2 reads SYDVKM. This CDR3 contains 15 residues. The V and J ends lost 5 bases and 7 bases, in that order; junction bases with no gene match: 9. Clones were read by immunoSEQ multiplex PCR, and TCRdb kept only the in-frame ones, dropping some. The sample shows under 250,000 clones, approximately 90% of them seen only once. The V and J genes are TRBV28 and TRBJ2-7; 12 bases are shared with TRBD1. Sequencing was performed on peripheral blood, taken in a trial of Ad26.COV2.S vaccine versus placebo. The TCR comes from a person aged 18-60 years who received the Ad26.COV2.S COVID-19 vaccine or a placebo. CDR3 coding DNA: TGTGCCAGCAGTCGTGGGACAGGGGGCCCTAGGGAGCAGTACGTC. Translation gives CASSRGTGGPREQYV.